This is a list of T cell receptor beta chains from one sample in a study of cytomegalovirus exposure and HLA in healthy donors. Some clones are missing from TCRdb's copy, which holds only in-frame ones; the method was immunoSEQ multiplex PCR. The sample has more than 300,000 clones; more than 80% are singletons. The source material was PBMCs. The source is a woman aged 18-29 years in good health and CMV-seronegative. Both conserved end residues are part of each CDR3. The D gene is left open where the match is weak. Not all rows give a size; the values are once, few, many and, for expanded clones, a class.

clone_size,d_call,v_call,j_call,cdr3_nt,cdr3_aa
few,-,TRBV18,TRBJ2-7,TGTGCCAGCTCACCACAGGACAGATACGAGCAGTACTTC,CASSPQDRYEQYF
-,-,TRBV15,TRBJ2-4,TGTGCCACCAGCAGTCCCCCCGTAGCCAAAAACATTCAGTACTTC,CATSSPPVAKNIQYF
-,-,TRBV5-1,TRBJ2-3,TGCGCCAGCAGCTTGGAACTGAACACAGATACGCAGTATTTT,CASSLELNTDTQYF
-,-,TRBV23-1,TRBJ1-2,TGCGCCAGCAGTCAATGTGCAGGCGATAACTATGGCTACACCTTC,CASSQCAGDNYGYTF
-,TRBD2,TRBV30,TRBJ2-1,TGTGCCTGGTCGACTAGCCGGGACCTCGATGCGGTCTACAATGAGCAGTTCTTC,CAWSTSRDLDAVYNEQFF
-,TRBD2,TRBV2,TRBJ2-1,TGTGCCAGCCTAGCGGGAGGGCCCTACAATGAGCAGTTCTTC,CASLAGGPYNEQFF
-,TRBD2,TRBV7-3,TRBJ2-1,TGTGCCAGCAGCTTACGGCTAGCGGAAGACAATGAGCAGTTCTTC,CASSLRLAEDNEQFF
-,-,TRBV27,TRBJ1-5,TGTGCCAGCAGTTTATCTCTCATCGGTCAGCCCCAGCATTTT,CASSLSLIGQPQHF
once,-,TRBV7-2,TRBJ2-1,TGTGCCAGCAGCTTTCAGGGCGGTCCCAATGAGCAGTTCTTC,CASSFQGGPNEQFF
-,-,TRBV5-4,TRBJ1-1,TGTGCCAGCAGCTTGGACGTTCGAAGCGCTGAAGCTTTCTTT,CASSLDVRSAEAFF
-,TRBD1,TRBV5-1,TRBJ2-3,TGCGCCAGCAGCTCGCCGGGACAGTCCAACACAGATACGCAGTATTTT,CASSSPGQSNTDTQYF
-,TRBD2,TRBV2,TRBJ2-7,TGTGCCAGCCGTGAGCGGGACCGGGGTCTCGAGCAGTACTTC,CASRERDRGLEQYF
-,-,TRBV28,TRBJ1-1,TGTGCCAGCAGCCCGTTTACAGCAATGAACACTGAAGCTTTCTTT,CASSPFTAMNTEAFF
-,-,TRBV9,TRBJ2-7,TGTGCCAGCAGCGTAGGGTTTGAAGCTAGCGCCTACGAGCAGTACTTC,CASSVGFEASAYEQYF
-,-,TRBV5-4,TRBJ1-1,TGTGCCAGCAGCTCGGAGCCGAACACTGAAGCTTTCTTT,CASSSEPNTEAFF
once,-,TRBV18,TRBJ2-2,TGTGCCAGCTCACCAGGGCAGGGAAGAGGAGCGGAGGGGAGCACCGGGGAGCTGTTTTTT,CASSPGQGRGAEGSTGELFF
-,TRBD1,TRBV7-2,TRBJ2-6,TGTGCCAGCAGCTTAGTCCCGGGACAGTTTAGGGCCAACGTCCTGACTTTC,CASSLVPGQFRANVLTF
few,TRBD2,TRBV9,TRBJ2-1,TGTGCCAGCAGCGTAGGGAGGGAAAGACTAGCATCGTATGAGCAGTTCTTC,CASSVGRERLASYEQFF
-,-,TRBV18,TRBJ1-2,TGTGCCAGCTCACCTTCGACAGAAGGCTATGGCTACACCTTC,CASSPSTEGYGYTF
-,TRBD1,TRBV5-6,TRBJ1-1,TGTGCCAGCAGCCCGCTTCCGGGACAGATAAACACTGAAGCTTTCTTT,CASSPLPGQINTEAFF
-,-,TRBV5-4,TRBJ2-7,TGTGCCAGCAGCCCAGGGCCTGGGCTTCAATACGAGCAGTACTTC,CASSPGPGLQYEQYF
once,TRBD1,TRBV9,TRBJ1-2,TGTGCCAGCAGCGTTGACAGGGGAAACTATGGCTACACCTTC,CASSVDRGNYGYTF
-,TRBD1,TRBV4-1,TRBJ1-5,TGCGCCAGCCGCGATTACCAGGGGGCGCGTGGCCCCCAGCATTTT,CASRDYQGARGPQHF
-,-,TRBV6-5,TRBJ2-6,TGTGCCAGCAGCCCTCAGGGCTCTGGGGCCAACGTCCTGACTTTC,CASSPQGSGANVLTF
-,-,TRBV29-1,TRBJ2-7,TGCAGCGGAGGAGGAAACTCCTACGAGCAGTACTTC,CSGGGNSYEQYF
-,TRBD1,TRBV4-3,TRBJ2-7,TGCGCCAGCAGCCAGGACAGGGGCTCTTACGAGCAGTACTTC,CASSQDRGSYEQYF
-,TRBD2,TRBV6-5,TRBJ2-1,TGTGCCAGCAGTTACTCGGGGGGGGACAATGAGCAGTTCTTC,CASSYSGGDNEQFF
-,TRBD1,TRBV5-1,TRBJ2-1,TGCGCCAGCAGCTTGGAGGCAGGGGGAGCGTACAGCTCCTACAATGAGCAGTTCTTC,CASSLEAGGAYSSYNEQFF
-,-,TRBV27,TRBJ2-7,TGTGCCAGCAGTTTAAGAGGGAACTACGAGCAGTACTTC,CASSLRGNYEQYF
few,TRBD2,TRBV5-4,TRBJ2-7,TGTGCCAGCAGCCGCGGGAGATCCTACGAGCAGTACTTC,CASSRGRSYEQYF
-,-,TRBV29-1,TRBJ1-1,TGCAGCGTTAGTAGGGGGATGGTGAGCACTGAAGCTTTCTTT,CSVSRGMVSTEAFF
-,-,TRBV19,TRBJ1-5,TGTGCCAGTAGTATACCGGGGTTGGGCAATCAGCCCCAGCATTTT,CASSIPGLGNQPQHF
-,TRBD1,TRBV11-3,TRBJ2-3,TGTGCCAGCAGCCAAACAGGGGACCTCACAGATACGCAGTATTTT,CASSQTGDLTDTQYF
-,TRBD1,TRBV27,TRBJ1-1,TGTGCCAGCAGTGCCCTACCGGGACAGGGGGGGGTGAACACTGAAGCTTTCTTT,CASSALPGQGGVNTEAFF
-,TRBD1,TRBV2,TRBJ2-7,TGTGCCAGCAGAGGACAGGGCAACTACGAGCAGTACTTC,CASRGQGNYEQYF
-,-,TRBV20-1,TRBJ2-7,TGCAGTGCTAGCCCTACCTACGAGCAGTACTTC,CSASPTYEQYF
once,-,TRBV6-1,TRBJ2-2,TGTGCCAGCAGTGAATTAGCCGGGGAGCTGTTTTTT,CASSELAGELFF
-,-,TRBV5-1,TRBJ2-5,TGCGCCAGCAGCCCCTTTGGGGAGCGGGAGACCCAGTACTTC,CASSPFGERETQYF
-,-,TRBV27,TRBJ2-1,TGTGCCAGCAGCCGTAGCGGAAACTACAATGAGCAGTTCTTC,CASSRSGNYNEQFF
-,-,TRBV21-1,TRBJ2-1,TGTGCCAGCAGCAAAGAACTCGGTGTCCGCCCGGGAGCCCATGAGCAGTTCTTC,CASSKELGVRPGAHEQFF
-,TRBD1,TRBV4-2,TRBJ2-6,TGTGCCAGCAGCCAGACGGGACAGGGGGCGCTGGGGGCCAACGTCCTGACTTTC,CASSQTGQGALGANVLTF
-,TRBD1,TRBV29-1,TRBJ1-5,TGCAGCGTTAACCAGGGGGACAATCAGCCCCAGCATTTT,CSVNQGDNQPQHF
-,-,TRBV28,TRBJ2-6,TGTGCCAGCAGTTTGAGTGTTGCGGCTGGGGCCAACGTCCTGACTTTC,CASSLSVAAGANVLTF
-,-,TRBV27,TRBJ2-1,TGTGCCAGCAGTTTATGGTCCCAGGGGGGCTCCTACAATGAGCAGTTCTTC,CASSLWSQGGSYNEQFF
-,-,TRBV5-1,TRBJ2-5,TGCGCCAGCAGCCTCCAAGAGACCCAGTACTTC,CASSLQETQYF
once,TRBD1,TRBV4-3,TRBJ1-1,TGCGCCAGCAGCGGGTTACAGGGGGTAGATGCTTTCTTT,CASSGLQGVDAFF
-,TRBD2,TRBV7-8,TRBJ2-3,TGTGCCAGCAGCGAGGGGACTAGCGGGAGCACAGATACGCAGTATTTT,CASSEGTSGSTDTQYF
-,TRBD2,TRBV29-1,TRBJ2-1,TGCAGCGTCCCCCTAGCGGATGGGCAGTTCTTC,CSVPLADGQFF
-,-,TRBV28,TRBJ2-7,TGTGCCAGCAGCCAACAGCCATCCTACGAGCAGTACTTC,CASSQQPSYEQYF
once,TRBD2,TRBV19,TRBJ2-1,TGTGCCAGTAGTATAGGCGGCGGGAGTCTGGGGCAGTTCTTC,CASSIGGGSLGQFF
-,-,TRBV28,TRBJ1-5,TGTGCCAGCAGTTTCTTCGGTCAGCCCCAGCATTTT,CASSFFGQPQHF